Listed here are 22 T cell receptor beta chains from one sample, sequenced in a study of blood T cell repertoires in COVID-19 (TCRdb year 2020). Library construction relied on the immunoSEQ multiplex PCR assay. The immuneACCESS repertoire file appears here via TCRdb, limited to in-frame rearrangements. These files lack a portion of the clones; in checked studies, under half of the deficit traces to unresolved V genes, and the cause of the others is not known. This sample is represented by roughly 310,000 clones; roughly 90% of them were singletons. The ten largest clones capture roughly 2.9% of the sample. Sequences were obtained from peripheral blood. These receptor sequences come from a woman between 25 and 40 years old with COVID-19, enrolled during active disease.

J is TRBJ2-7 and V is TRBV5-1; possibly TRBD2 for D (6 bases). V dropped 2 bases and J dropped 7 bases, with 13 bases sitting between them. Per the germline V gene, CDR1 is SGHRS and CDR2 is YFSETQ. This CDR3 is built from 13 residues. CDR3: CASSFGLGGEQYF. In nucleotides, the CDR3 is TGCGCCAGCAGCTTTGGTCTAGGAGGGGAGCAGTACTTC.

V usage is TRBV7-9 and J usage is TRBJ1-1; tentatively, D is TRBD1 (6 bases). Trimming took 2 bases from V and 1 from J, leaving 11 bases between them. From germline, CDR1 is SEHNR and CDR2 FQNEAQ (reference sequence). This CDR3 contains 15 residues. CDR3 DNA: TGTGCCAGCAGCTTAAGGACGGGACAGAACACTGAAGCTTTCTTT. Translation gives CASSLRTGQNTEAFF.

The V call is TRBV19, the J call TRBJ1-5; no firm D call. V dropped 11 bases and J dropped 0 bases, with 11 bases sitting between them. CDR3 length: 13 residues. Germline CDR1 reads LNHDA; CDR2 reads SQIVND (reference sequence). The CDR3 loop reads CACGRSSNQPQHF. The CDR3 region has the DNA TGTGCCTGCGGGAGAAGTAGCAATCAGCCCCAGCATTTT.

The table lists this clone with a count of one. The rearrangement joins TRBV7-2 to TRBJ1-5, with 7 bases identical to TRBD1. The CDR3 consists of 15 residues. J was trimmed by 8 bases and V by 1 base; bases with no gene match: 8. Germline CDR1 reads SGHTA; CDR2 reads FQGNSA. The CDR3 sequence is CASSLGGQRIEPQHF. CDR3 bases: TGTGCCAGCAGCTTAGGGGGACAGAGGATAGAGCCCCAGCATTTT.

The chain employs TRBV27 and TRBJ2-3; D remains unclear. Trimming stripped 0 bases from V and 6 bases from J, with 10 bases between. CDR1 and CDR2 from the germline V gene are MNHEY and SMNVEV (reference sequence). The CDR3 is made up of 14 amino acids. CDR3 residues: CASSLSTESDTQYF. The DNA of the CDR3 is TGTGCCAGCAGTTTATCTACGGAGTCGGATACGCAGTATTTT.

V gene TRBV6-1 combines with J gene TRBJ2-2; D call uncertain. Germline CDR1 is MNHNS and CDR2 is SASEGT. The length of the CDR3 is 16 residues. V was trimmed by 0 bases and J by 2 bases, leaving 10 bases between them. The CDR3 protein is CASSEAATSNTGELFF. The CDR3 DNA reads as TGTGCCAGCAGTGAAGCGGCGACAAGTAACACCGGGGAGCTGTTTTTT.

The chain couples TRBV30 to TRBJ1-2; weak D call: TRBD1 (6 bases). V lost 2 bases and J 3 bases, leaving 16 bases between the germline ends. The germline CDR1 and CDR2 sequences are GTSNPN and SVGIG (reference sequence). This CDR3 region has 15 residues. The CDR3 nucleotides read TGTGCCTGGAGTCCCTTAGACAGGATAGACTATGGCTACACCTTC. Its translation: CAWSPLDRIDYGYTF.

On this clone itself: The sample carries other DNA sequences with the same CDR3. This chain uses TRBV5-1 with TRBJ1-5; TRBD1 might be the D (5 bases). CDR1 and CDR2 (germline): SGHRS, YFSETQ. The CDR3 sequence is 15 residues long. Trimming stripped 0 bases from V and 4 bases from J, with 11 bases between. The chain's CDR3 is CASSLEGQGNQPQHF. In DNA, the CDR3 is TGCGCCAGCAGCTTGGAGGGCCAGGGTAATCAGCCCCAGCATTTT. Full variable domain (outside the CDR3, taken from reference TRBV5-1 and TRBJ1-5): KAGVTQTPRYLIKTRGQQVTLSCSPISGHRSVSWYQQTPGQGLQFLFEYFSETQRNKGNFPGRFSGRQFSNSRSEMNVSTLELGDSALYLCASSLEGQGNQPQHFGDGTRLSIL.

The chain combines TRBV6-5 with TRBJ2-2; 7 bases align to TRBD1. V was clipped by 5 bases and J by 6 bases; unmatched bases: 6. From germline, CDR1 is MNHEY and CDR2 SVGAGI. CDR3 length: 14 amino acids. CDR3 loop: CASSRTGEAGELFF. The DNA of the CDR3 is TGTGCCAGCAGTCGTACAGGGGAAGCCGGGGAGCTGTTTTTT.

V is TRBV11-2 and J is TRBJ1-1, with D uncertain. Germline lookup yields CDR1 SGHAT and CDR2 FQNNGV. The CDR3 spans 15 residues. Trimming pared 2 bases from V and 0 bases from J, leaving 10 bases between. CDR3 sequence: CASSLSATMNTEAFF. The CDR3 bases are TGTGCCAGCAGCTTATCGGCAACTATGAACACTGAAGCTTTCTTT.

V usage is TRBV6-5 and J usage is TRBJ1-1, with 7 bases that match TRBD1. CDR3 size: 14 residues. Germline V CDR1 and CDR2: MNHEY, SVGAGI. J gave up 5 bases and V 5 bases, and 8 bases lay outside the gene matches. The DNA for the CDR3 is TGTGCCAGCAGTCGACAGGGAGAGGGGACTGAAGCTTTCTTT. It is translated as CASSRQGEGTEAFF.

V usage is TRBV7-2 and J usage is TRBJ1-4; 11 bases map to TRBD1. V gave up 5 bases and J gave up 6 bases; unmatched junction bases: 5. The CDR3 is 15 residues long. CDR1 and CDR2 (germline): SGHTA, FQGNSA. The CDR3 DNA follows: TGTGCCAGCAGCAGGACAGGGGGCGTATATGAAAAACTGTTTTTT. Amino acids: CASSRTGGVYEKLFF. Looking up the rest from reference TRBV7-2 and TRBJ1-4 gives the full variable domain: GAGVSQSPSNKVTEKGKDVELRCDPISGHTALYWYRQSLGQGLEFLIYFQGNSAPDKSGLPSDRFSAERTGGSVSTLTIQRTQQEDSAVYLCASSRTGGVYEKLFFGSGTQLSVL.

The chain couples TRBV2 to TRBJ2-1; D remains ambiguous. The germline V and J ends were trimmed by 6 bases and 7 bases, with 7 bases remaining between them. The CDR3 covers 11 residues. Germline V lookup: CDR1 SNHLY, CDR2 FYNNEI. The CDR3 region is CASRYQNEQFF. CDR3 DNA sequence: TGTGCCAGCAGGTACCAGAATGAGCAGTTCTTC.

This clone was observed a single time. The chain carries TRBV10-3 and TRBJ2-1; D not resolved. From germline, CDR1 is ENHRY and CDR2 SYGVKD. The CDR3 is made up of 12 amino acids. V lost 8 bases, J lost 3 bases, and 8 bases lay in between. Here the CDR3 reads CAIASGYNEQFF. The CDR3 coding sequence is TGTGCCATCGCCTCCGGCTACAATGAGCAGTTCTTC.

This clone was seen just once. The J gene is TRBJ2-7, the V gene TRBV6-5, with TRBD1 as a possible D gene (5 bases). Germline V CDR1 and CDR2: MNHEY, SVGAGI. Trimming pared 6 bases from V and 6 bases from J, leaving 9 bases between. There are 11 residues in the CDR3. In nucleotides, the CDR3 is TGTGCCAGCAGGGGGCTGGGCGAGCAGTACTTC. Amino acid sequence: CASRGLGEQYF.

CDR3: CASSSVSHNEQFF. For the CDR3, the DNA is TGTGCCAGCAGCTCAGTTTCCCACAATGAGCAGTTCTTC. The V gene is TRBV11-3, the J gene TRBJ2-1, with D hard to call. CDR1 is SGHNT, CDR2 YENEEA, per germline. The CDR3 has 13 amino acids. The V end lost 4 bases, the J end lost 5 bases, and 9 bases lay between the germline ends.

This chain joins TRBV20-1 and TRBJ2-2, with D maybe TRBD2 (6 bases). The CDR3 loop spans 15 amino acids. V was clipped by 3 bases and J by 2 bases, with 13 bases between them. The germline CDR1 and CDR2 sequences are DFQATT and SNEGSKA (reference sequence). CDR3 in amino acids: CSASRGTFNTGELFF. The DNA of the CDR3 is TGCAGTGCTAGTCGAGGGACTTTTAACACCGGGGAGCTGTTTTTT.

The J gene is TRBJ2-3, the V gene TRBV19; perhaps TRBD2 as D (6 bases). CDR1 and CDR2 (germline): LNHDA, SQIVND (reference sequence). The V end was cut by 7 bases, the J end by 3 bases, with 14 bases between. The CDR3 consists of 14 residues. DNA for the CDR3: TGTGCCAGTACTCGGGGGATAGGGACAGATACGCAGTATTTT. This encodes CASTRGIGTDTQYF.

This chain joins TRBV28 and TRBJ1-1, with a weak D call TRBD1 (6 bases). Trimming took 9 bases from V and 5 from J, leaving 16 bases between them. CDR3 length: 13 residues. Germline CDR1 is MDHEN and CDR2 is SYDVKM. The CDR3 protein is CASYDRSGTEAFF. For the CDR3, the DNA is TGTGCCAGTTATGACAGGTCCGGAACTGAAGCTTTCTTT.

DNA for the CDR3: TGTGCCAGCAGCTGGGGACAGGGAGTAAGTGAAGCTTTCTTT. Protein product: CASSWGQGVSEAFF. This chain uses TRBV7-3 with TRBJ1-1; TRBD1 matches at 9 bases. Germline-derived CDR1 and CDR2 are SGHTA and FQGTGA. The CDR3 is 14 amino acids. Losses at the gene ends were 4 bases for V and 7 bases for J; bases not matched to a gene: 7.

The chain has TRBV11-2 and TRBJ1-1; 8 positions match TRBD1. The length of the CDR3 is 12 residues. V shed 2 bases, J shed 11 bases, and the junction held 4 bases outside the gene matches. Germline values: CDR1 SGHAT, CDR2 FQNNGV. The CDR3 sequence is CASSLRTGIAFF. The CDR3 DNA sequence: TGTGCCAGCAGCTTAAGGACAGGGATCGCTTTCTTT.

This clone was counted only a few times. The chain uses TRBV28 and TRBJ1-5; D gene unclear. The CDR3 runs 14 residues. Trimming cost V 2 bases and J 1 base, with 6 bases left between them. Germline V gene lookup returns CDR1 MDHEN and CDR2 SYDVKM. This CDR3 reads CASSLTVSNQPQHF. The DNA of the CDR3 is TGTGCCAGCAGTTTAACAGTGAGCAATCAGCCCCAGCATTTT.